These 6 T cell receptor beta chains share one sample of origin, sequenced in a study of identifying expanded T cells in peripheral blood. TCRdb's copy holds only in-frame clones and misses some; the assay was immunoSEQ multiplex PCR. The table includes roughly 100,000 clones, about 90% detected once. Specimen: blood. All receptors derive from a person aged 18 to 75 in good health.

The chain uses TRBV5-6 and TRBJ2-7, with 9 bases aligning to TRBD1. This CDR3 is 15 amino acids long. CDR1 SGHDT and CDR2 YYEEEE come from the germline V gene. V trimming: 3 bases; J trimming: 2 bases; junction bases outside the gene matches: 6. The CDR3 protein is CASSWAGTGPYEQYF. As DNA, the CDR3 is TGTGCCAGCAGCTGGGCCGGGACAGGGCCCTACGAGCAGTACTTC. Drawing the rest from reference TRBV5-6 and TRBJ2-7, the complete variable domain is DAGVTQSPTHLIKTRGQQVTLRCSPKSGHDTVSWYQQALGQGPQFIFQYYEEEERQRGNFPDRFSGHQFPNYSSELNVNALLLGDSALYLCASSWAGTGPYEQYFGPGTRLTVT.

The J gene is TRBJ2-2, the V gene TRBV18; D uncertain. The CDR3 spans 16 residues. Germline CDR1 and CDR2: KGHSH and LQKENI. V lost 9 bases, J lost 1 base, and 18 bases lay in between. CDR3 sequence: CASPETPGRNTGELFF. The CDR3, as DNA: TGTGCCAGTCCCGAAACCCCAGGACGGAACACCGGGGAGCTGTTTTTT.

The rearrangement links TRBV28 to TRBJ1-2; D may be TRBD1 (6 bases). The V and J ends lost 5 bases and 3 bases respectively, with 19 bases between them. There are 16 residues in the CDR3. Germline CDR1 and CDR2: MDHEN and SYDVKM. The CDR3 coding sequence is TGTGCCAGCAGTCCCGATTGGGGGGGCGCCGACTATGGCTACACCTTC. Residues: CASSPDWGGADYGYTF.

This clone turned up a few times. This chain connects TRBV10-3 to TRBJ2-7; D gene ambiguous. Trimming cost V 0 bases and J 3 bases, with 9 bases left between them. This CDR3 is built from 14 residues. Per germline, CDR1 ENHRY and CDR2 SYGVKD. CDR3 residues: CAISESLFSYEQYF. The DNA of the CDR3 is TGTGCCATCAGTGAGTCGCTCTTCAGCTACGAGCAGTACTTC.

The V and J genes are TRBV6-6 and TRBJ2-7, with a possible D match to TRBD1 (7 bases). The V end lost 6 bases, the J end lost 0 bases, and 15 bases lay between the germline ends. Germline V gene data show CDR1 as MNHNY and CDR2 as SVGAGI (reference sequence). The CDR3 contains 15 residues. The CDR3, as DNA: TGTGCCAGCAGGATGGGGGGACAGACCTCCTACGAGCAGTACTTC. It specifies CASRMGGQTSYEQYF.

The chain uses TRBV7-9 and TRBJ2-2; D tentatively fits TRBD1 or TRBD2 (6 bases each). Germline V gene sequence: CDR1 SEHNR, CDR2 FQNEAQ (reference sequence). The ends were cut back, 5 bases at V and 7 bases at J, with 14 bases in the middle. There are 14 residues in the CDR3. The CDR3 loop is CASSLTRGSGELFF. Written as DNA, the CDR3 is TGTGCCAGCAGCCTGACTAGGGGGAGCGGGGAGCTGTTTTTT.